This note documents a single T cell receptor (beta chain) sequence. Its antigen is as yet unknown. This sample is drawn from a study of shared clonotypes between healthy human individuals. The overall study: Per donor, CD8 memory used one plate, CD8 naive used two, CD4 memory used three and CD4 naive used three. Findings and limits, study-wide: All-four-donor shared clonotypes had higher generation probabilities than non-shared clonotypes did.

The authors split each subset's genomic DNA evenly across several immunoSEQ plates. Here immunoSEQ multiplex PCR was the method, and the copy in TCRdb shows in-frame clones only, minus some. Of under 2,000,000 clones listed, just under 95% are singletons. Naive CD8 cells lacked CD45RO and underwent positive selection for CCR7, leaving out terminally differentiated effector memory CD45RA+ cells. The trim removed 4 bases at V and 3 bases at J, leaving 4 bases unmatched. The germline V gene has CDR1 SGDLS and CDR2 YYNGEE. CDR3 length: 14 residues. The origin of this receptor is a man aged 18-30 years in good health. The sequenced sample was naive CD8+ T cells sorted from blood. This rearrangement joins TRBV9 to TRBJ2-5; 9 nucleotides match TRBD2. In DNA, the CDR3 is TGTGCCAGCAGCCTAGCGGGGACCGAAGAGACCCAGTACTTC. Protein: CASSLAGTEETQYF.